This T cell receptor beta chain was retrieved from a study of T cell responses to AZD1222 COVID-19 vaccine. General study points: It should be noted that donors were predominantly white British and more often female, and clonal diversity was possibly underestimated.

Using immunoSEQ multiplex PCR, the repertoire was profiled, and TCRdb retains in-frame clones only, with some absent. Of 100,000 or so clones in the sample, 90% were seen once. About this clone: Its antigen is unidentified.

Germline V CDR1 and CDR2: KGHDR, SFDVKD. V dropped 9 bases and J dropped 5; count of bases not matched to a gene: 2. The length of the CDR3 is 13 residues. The clonotype comes from an adult in good health. The chain couples TRBV24-1 to TRBJ1-6, with TRBD1 matching over 8 bases. Sequences were derived from peripheral blood, sampled on day 0 of AZD1222 vaccination. The CDR3 sequence: CATQGANNSPLHF. CDR3 bases: TGTGCCACCCAGGGGGCCAATAATTCACCCCTCCACTTT.